This TCR beta chain was documented in a study of cytomegalovirus exposure and HLA in healthy donors. The overall study: Roughly 86 million unique TCRs from HLA-typed donors made up an early data release.

Germline CDR1 reads SGHTA; CDR2 reads FQGNSA. V shed 7 bases and J shed 3 bases, with 15 bases lying between them. CDR3 length equals 14 residues. PCR used 60 Vbeta primers and 13 Jbeta primers. Method: immunoSEQ multiplex PCR; TCRdb's copy keeps in-frame clones and lacks some. The table shows some 130,000 clones, with approximately 84% occurring only once. Study observations and caveats: A previous analysis found most TCR beta V segments productive roughly 87% or roughly 30% of the time. By HLA locus, TCR association rates varied in a later analysis, with DRB1 showing the most and HLA-C the fewest. V- and J-gene trimming of TCR beta was linked (in a later analysis) to a missense DCLRE1C variant.

This clone was found a few times. Its antigen is unidentified. This clonotype originated in a woman aged 40 to 50 in good health and CMV-seronegative. Material for sequencing was PBMCs. The chain is built from TRBV7-2 and TRBJ1-2; weak D call: TRBD1 (6 bases). The CDR3 is CASTLGGAYYGYTF. The DNA for the CDR3 is TGTGCCAGCACCCTAGGGGGGGCATACTATGGCTACACCTTC.